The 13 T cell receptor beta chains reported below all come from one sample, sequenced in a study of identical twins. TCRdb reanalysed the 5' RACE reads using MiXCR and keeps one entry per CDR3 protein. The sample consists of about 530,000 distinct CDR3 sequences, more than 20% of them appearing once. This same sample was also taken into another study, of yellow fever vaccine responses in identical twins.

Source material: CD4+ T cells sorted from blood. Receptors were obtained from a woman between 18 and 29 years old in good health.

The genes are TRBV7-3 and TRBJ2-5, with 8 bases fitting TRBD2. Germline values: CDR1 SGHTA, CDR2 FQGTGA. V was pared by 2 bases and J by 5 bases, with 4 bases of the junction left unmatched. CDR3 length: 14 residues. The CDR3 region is CASSLSGGMETQYF. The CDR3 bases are TGTGCCAGCAGCTTATCGGGGGGGATGGAGACCCAGTACTTC.

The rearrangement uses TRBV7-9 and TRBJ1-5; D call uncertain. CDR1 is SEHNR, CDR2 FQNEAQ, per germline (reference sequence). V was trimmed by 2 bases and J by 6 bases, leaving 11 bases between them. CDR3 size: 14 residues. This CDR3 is CASSLTGSSQPQHF. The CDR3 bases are TGTGCCAGCAGCTTAACGGGGAGTAGTCAGCCCCAGCATTTT.

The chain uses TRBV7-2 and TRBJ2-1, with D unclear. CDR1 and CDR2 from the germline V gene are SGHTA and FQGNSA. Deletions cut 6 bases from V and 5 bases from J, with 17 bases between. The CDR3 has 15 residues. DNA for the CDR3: TGTGCCAGCAGTCTCTTCGGGTCGAGCGACAATGAGCAGTTCTTC. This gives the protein CASSLFGSSDNEQFF.

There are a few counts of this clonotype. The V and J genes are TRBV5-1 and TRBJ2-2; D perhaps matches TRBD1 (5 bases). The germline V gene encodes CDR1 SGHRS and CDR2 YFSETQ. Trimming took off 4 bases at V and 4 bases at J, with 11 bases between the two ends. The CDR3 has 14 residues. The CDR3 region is CASSRQSPTGELFF. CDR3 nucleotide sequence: TGCGCCAGCAGCCGACAGTCGCCCACCGGGGAGCTGTTTTTT.

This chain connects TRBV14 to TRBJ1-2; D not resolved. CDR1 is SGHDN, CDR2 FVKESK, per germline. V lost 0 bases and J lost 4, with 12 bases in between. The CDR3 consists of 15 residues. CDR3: CASSQDRRSFYGYTF. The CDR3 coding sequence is TGTGCCAGCAGCCAAGATCGGCGCAGCTTCTATGGCTACACCTTC.

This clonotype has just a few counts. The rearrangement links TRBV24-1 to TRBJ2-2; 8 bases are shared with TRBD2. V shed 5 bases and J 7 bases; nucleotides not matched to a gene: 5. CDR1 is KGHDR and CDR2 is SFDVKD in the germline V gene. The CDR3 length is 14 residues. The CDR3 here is CATSAGGAFGELFF. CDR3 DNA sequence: TGTGCCACCAGTGCCGGGGGGGCCTTCGGGGAGCTGTTTTTT.

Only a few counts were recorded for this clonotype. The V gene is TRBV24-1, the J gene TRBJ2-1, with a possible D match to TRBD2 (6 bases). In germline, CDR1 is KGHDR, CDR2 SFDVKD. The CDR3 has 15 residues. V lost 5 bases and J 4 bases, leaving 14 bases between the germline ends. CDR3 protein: CATSVFSGTYNEQFF. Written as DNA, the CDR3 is TGTGCCACCAGTGTCTTTAGCGGAACTTACAATGAGCAGTTCTTC.

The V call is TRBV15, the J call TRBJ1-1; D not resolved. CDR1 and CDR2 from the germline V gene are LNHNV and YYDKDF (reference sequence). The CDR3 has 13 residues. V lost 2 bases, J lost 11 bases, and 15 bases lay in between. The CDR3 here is CATSRPPGLEAFF. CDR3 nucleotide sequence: TGTGCCACCAGCAGACCCCCCGGCCTCGAGGCTTTCTTT.

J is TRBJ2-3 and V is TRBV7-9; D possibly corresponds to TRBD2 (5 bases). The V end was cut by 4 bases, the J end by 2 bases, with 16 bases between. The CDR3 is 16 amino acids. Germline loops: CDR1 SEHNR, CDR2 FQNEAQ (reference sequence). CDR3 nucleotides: TGTGCCAGCAGCTGGGATGTGACGGGGAACACAGATACGCAGTATTTT. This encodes CASSWDVTGNTDTQYF.

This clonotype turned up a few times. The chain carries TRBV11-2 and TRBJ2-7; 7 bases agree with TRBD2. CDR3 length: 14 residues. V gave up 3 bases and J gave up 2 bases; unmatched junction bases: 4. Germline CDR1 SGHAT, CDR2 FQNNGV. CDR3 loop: CASSFTGGTYEQYV. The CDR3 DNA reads TGTGCCAGCAGCTTTACGGGGGGTACCTACGAGCAGTACGTC.

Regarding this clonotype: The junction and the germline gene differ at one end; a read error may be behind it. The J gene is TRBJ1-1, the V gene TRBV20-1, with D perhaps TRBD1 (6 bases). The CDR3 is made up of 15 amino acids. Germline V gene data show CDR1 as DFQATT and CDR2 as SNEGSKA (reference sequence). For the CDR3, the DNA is TGCAGTGCGAGAGGGGGGGGTCGGAAGAACACTGAAGCTTTCTTT. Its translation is CSARGGGRKNTEAFF.

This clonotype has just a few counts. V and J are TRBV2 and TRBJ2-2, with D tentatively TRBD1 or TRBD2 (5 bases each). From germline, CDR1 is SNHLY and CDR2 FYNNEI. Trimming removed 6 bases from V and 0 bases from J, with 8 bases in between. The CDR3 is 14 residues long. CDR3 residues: CASRRDANTGELFF. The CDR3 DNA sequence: TGTGCCAGCAGGAGGGACGCGAACACCGGGGAGCTGTTTTTT.

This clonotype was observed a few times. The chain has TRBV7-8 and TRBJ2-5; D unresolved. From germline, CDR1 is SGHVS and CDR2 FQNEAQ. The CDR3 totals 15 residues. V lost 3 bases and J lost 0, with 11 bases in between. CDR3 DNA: TGTGCCAGCAGCTTTTCGTCAGCGTACCAAGAGACCCAGTACTTC. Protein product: CASSFSSAYQETQYF.